This entry lists 28 T cell receptor beta chains sequenced from one sample in a study of a mutant IDH1 vaccine in newly diagnosed glioma. As to time point: week 23, last vaccination. Doses comprised 300 ug of mutant IDH1 20-mer peptide each, plus topical imiquimod. No antigens are known for them. The repertoire was sequenced with immunoSEQ multiplex PCR; TCRdb's copy has only in-frame clones and lacks some. The sample has approximately 43,000 clones; about 79% are singletons. Source: PBMCs, taken from a glioma patient whose treatment included an IDH1 peptide vaccine. The receptors shown here come from a middle-aged woman with glioma. Some clones in this sample may be carry-over from other donors' samples.

The CDR3 reads CASSQLGILGEQYF. The CDR3, as DNA: TGTGCCAGCAGCCAACTTGGGATTCTAGGCGAGCAGTACTTC. The chain combines TRBV7-2 with TRBJ2-7; no clear D gene. Trimming took 5 bases from V and 6 from J, leaving 17 bases between them. The CDR3 loop spans 14 amino acids. Germline assignment: CDR1 SGHTA and CDR2 FQGNSA. Together with reference TRBV7-2 and TRBJ2-7, the CDR3 gives the full variable domain: GAGVSQSPSNKVTEKGKDVELRCDPISGHTALYWYRQSLGQGLEFLIYFQGNSAPDKSGLPSDRFSAERTGGSVSTLTIQRTQQEDSAVYLCASSQLGILGEQYFGPGTRLTVT.

This chain links TRBV10-3 with TRBJ2-5, with a tentative D call TRBD1 (5 bases). V was shortened by 10 bases and J by 2 bases, with 17 bases between the two germline ends. This CDR3 has 14 amino acids. The germline V gene has CDR1 ENHRY and CDR2 SYGVKD. For the CDR3, the DNA is TGTGCCAGCGCCCTGAGAGGACAACAAGAGACCCAGTACTTC. Its protein is CASALRGQQETQYF.

The chain couples TRBV13 to TRBJ1-2; 8 bases line up with TRBD1. The V gene's germline CDR1 is PRHDT and CDR2 FYEKMQ (reference sequence). This CDR3 region has 13 residues. Trimming cost V 5 bases and J 3 bases; bases outside gene matches: 2. This CDR3 is CASSQGQDYGYTF. In DNA form, the CDR3 reads TGTGCCAGCAGCCAGGGACAGGACTATGGCTACACCTTC.

V usage is TRBV25-1 and J usage is TRBJ1-3; TRBD1 matches 7 bases. The length of the CDR3 is 16 residues. Germline CDR1 MGHDK, CDR2 SYGVNS. Trimming cost V 4 bases and J 3 bases; bases outside gene matches: 9. This CDR3 is CASSGRQGEVGNTIYF. The DNA for the CDR3 is TGTGCCAGCAGTGGGAGACAGGGTGAGGTTGGAAACACCATATATTTT.

This CDR3 is CASSVGSSGSIYEQYF. The DNA for the CDR3 is TGTGCCAGCAGCGTAGGTTCTAGCGGGTCTATTTACGAGCAGTACTTC. The chain carries TRBV9 and TRBJ2-7; 8 bases map to TRBD2. Germline values: CDR1 SGDLS, CDR2 YYNGEE. With 0 bases clipped from V and 4 bases from J, the junction kept 9 bases outside the gene matches. The CDR3 spans 16 residues.

J is TRBJ2-7 and V is TRBV4-1; TRBD2 aligns across 12 bases. The CDR3 is made up of 16 amino acids. CDR1 and CDR2 from the germline V gene are MGHRA and YSYEKL. V was clipped by 5 bases and J by 5 bases; unmatched bases: 10. The CDR3 nucleotides are TGCGCCAGCAGCTTCTTACCGACTAGCGGGAGAAACGAGCAGTACTTC. As protein: CASSFLPTSGRNEQYF.

The chain links TRBV7-2 to TRBJ2-4, with 10 bases aligning to TRBD1. The CDR3 is 16 residues long. The V segment lost 4 bases and the J segment 6 bases; nucleotides outside the gene matches: 9. The germline gives CDR1 SGHTA, CDR2 FQGNSA. CDR3 sequence: CASSSDSGTGVNIQYF. CDR3 sequence (DNA): TGTGCCAGCAGCTCCGACTCCGGGACAGGGGTAAACATTCAGTACTTC. Full variable domain (missing parts from reference TRBV7-2 and TRBJ2-4): GAGVSQSPSNKVTEKGKDVELRCDPISGHTALYWYRQSLGQGLEFLIYFQGNSAPDKSGLPSDRFSAERTGGSVSTLTIQRTQQEDSAVYLCASSSDSGTGVNIQYFGAGTRLSVL.

The chain joins TRBV18 to TRBJ2-7; weak D call: TRBD2 (5 bases). The CDR3 contains 15 residues. Looked up from germline, CDR1 is KGHSH and CDR2 is LQKENI. The V gene lost 3 bases and the J gene lost 2 bases, with 14 bases spanning the gap. CDR3 in amino acids: CASSPPGWGAYEQYF. The CDR3 bases are TGTGCCAGCTCACCTCCTGGGTGGGGAGCCTACGAGCAGTACTTC.

This chain uses TRBV11-2 with TRBJ1-6, with D possibly matching TRBD1 (5 bases). This CDR3 contains 14 residues. Trimming took 6 bases from V and 11 from J, leaving 17 bases between them. CDR1 SGHAT and CDR2 FQNNGV come from the germline V gene. The CDR3: CASSLGTVITPLHF. CDR3 in DNA: TGTGCCAGCAGTCTAGGGACGGTGATTACACCCCTCCACTTT.

This clone was recorded once. The chain uses TRBV7-8 and TRBJ2-3; tentatively, D is TRBD2 (5 bases). CDR1 SGHVS and CDR2 FQNEAQ come from the germline V gene. With 5 bases removed from V and 8 bases from J, the gap between germline ends came to 20 bases. The length of the CDR3 is 15 residues. The CDR3 region is CASSPERTRLGTQYF. The CDR3 DNA sequence: TGTGCCAGCAGCCCCGAGCGGACCAGGCTAGGTACGCAGTATTTT.

The V gene is TRBV5-1, the J gene TRBJ1-2; D is unclear. The V and J ends lost 3 bases and 0 bases respectively, with 6 bases between them. The CDR3 extends over 13 amino acids. The germline V gene encodes CDR1 SGHRS and CDR2 YFSETQ. The CDR3 spells CASSSVSNYGYTF. CDR3 nucleotides: TGCGCCAGCAGCTCCGTATCTAACTATGGCTACACCTTC.

The chain employs TRBV5-1 and TRBJ2-7, with a tentative D call TRBD2 (6 bases). Trimming removed 4 bases from V and 7 bases from J, with 21 bases in between. The CDR3 covers 15 residues. CDR1 and CDR2 from the germline V gene are SGHRS and YFSETQ. The CDR3, as DNA: TGCGCCAGCAGCCTGGGGGTTGGCGGGATAGGGGAGCAGTACTTC. It translates to CASSLGVGGIGEQYF.

The CDR3: CASSTPGGEAFF. As DNA, the CDR3 is TGTGCCAGCAGTACCCCCGGCGGTGAAGCTTTCTTT. J is TRBJ1-1 and V is TRBV6-5; D not certain. Trimming took 5 bases from V and 7 from J, leaving 11 bases between them. This CDR3 is built from 12 residues. The germline V gene encodes CDR1 MNHEY and CDR2 SVGAGI.

The chain uses TRBV5-1 and TRBJ2-5, with 11 positions matching TRBD2. V trimming: 0 bases; J trimming: 5 bases; junction bases outside the gene matches: 9. Germline assignment: CDR1 SGHRS and CDR2 YFSETQ. This CDR3 is built from 17 residues. The CDR3 protein is CASSLGGSGRARETQYF. DNA for the CDR3: TGCGCCAGCAGCTTGGGAGGTAGCGGGAGGGCCCGGGAGACCCAGTACTTC.

This rearrangement joins TRBV4-3 to TRBJ2-7; either TRBD1 or TRBD2 may fit D (5 bases each). The CDR3 runs 15 residues. Germline assignment: CDR1 LGHNA and CDR2 YSLEER. V shed 4 bases and J shed 1 base, with 14 bases lying between them. This chain's CDR3 is CASSRDVDQSYEQYF. DNA for the CDR3: TGCGCCAGCAGCCGGGACGTAGACCAATCCTACGAGCAGTACTTC.

The CDR3 here is CASSFVRGNTIYF. The CDR3 coding sequence is TGTGCCAGCAGCTTTGTCAGGGGCAACACCATATATTTT. The V call is TRBV7-2, the J call TRBJ1-3, with D possibly being TRBD1 (6 bases). CDR1 is SGHTA and CDR2 is FQGNSA in the germline V gene. The CDR3 has 13 amino acids. V was shortened by 3 bases and J by 7 bases, with 10 bases between the two germline ends.

CDR3 DNA: TGTGCCAGCAGCTTTAAGGGTTCCTCCTACGAGCAGTACTTC. As protein: CASSFKGSSYEQYF. The chain uses TRBV5-4 and TRBJ2-7; D ambiguous. The germline CDR1 and CDR2 sequences are SGHNT and YYREEE (reference sequence). The CDR3 spans 14 residues. The germline V and J ends were trimmed by 2 bases and 0 bases, with 9 bases remaining between them.

This rearrangement joins TRBV5-4 to TRBJ2-3; 12 bases agree with TRBD2. The CDR3 length is 16 residues. Per germline, CDR1 SGHNT and CDR2 YYREEE (reference sequence). The junction had 9 bases not matched to a gene; V was cut back by 4 bases and J by 6 bases. DNA for the CDR3: TGTGCCAGCAGCCTAAAACTAGCGGGAGGAGGGGATACGCAGTATTTT. Its protein product is CASSLKLAGGGDTQYF.

The V and J genes are TRBV6-5 and TRBJ2-7; 8 bases are shared with TRBD2. Per the germline V gene, CDR1 is MNHEY and CDR2 is SVGAGI. The J segment lost 4 bases and the V segment lost 0 bases, leaving 8 bases of the junction unmatched. CDR3 length: 16 amino acids. The CDR3 here is CASSYSKQRGRYEQYF. For the CDR3, the DNA is TGTGCCAGCAGTTACTCGAAACAGCGGGGGAGGTACGAGCAGTACTTC.

This chain links TRBV7-2 with TRBJ2-5, with D unresolved. This CDR3 contains 13 residues. Trimming pared 4 bases from V and 2 bases from J, leaving 8 bases between. CDR1 is SGHTA and CDR2 is FQGNSA in the germline V gene. In DNA, the CDR3 is TGTGCCAGCAGCTATCAAGGACAAGAGACCCAGTACTTC. Translated: CASSYQGQETQYF.

J is TRBJ2-1 and V is TRBV10-3, with TRBD2 matching over 14 bases. Germline V gene data show CDR1 as ENHRY and CDR2 as SYGVKD. With V trimmed by 8 bases and J by 7 bases, 13 bases remained unmatched. This CDR3 has 17 amino acids. For the CDR3, the DNA is TGTGCCATCGCCCCTGCAGGGGGACTAGCGGGAGTTAATGAGCAGTTCTTC. This translates into CAIAPAGGLAGVNEQFF.

The chain uses TRBV25-1 and TRBJ1-2; the match to TRBD1 covers 7 bases. Unmatched junction bases numbered 15, after V lost 6 bases and J lost 2 bases. Germline-derived CDR1 and CDR2 are MGHDK and SYGVNS. This CDR3 is 17 amino acids long. This chain's CDR3 is CASSQTRGQEGNYGYTF. CDR3 DNA sequence: TGTGCCAGCAGCCAGACAAGGGGGCAAGAAGGGAACTATGGCTACACCTTC.

This sequence joins TRBV7-8 and TRBJ1-1; no clear D gene. Per germline, CDR1 SGHVS and CDR2 FQNEAQ. Trimming removed 8 bases at V and 1 base at J, with 8 bases between. The CDR3 runs 12 residues. In nucleotides, the CDR3 is TGTGCCAGCCACGGGAGGAACACTGAAGCTTTCTTT. Protein product: CASHGRNTEAFF. The full variable domain, its missing parts supplied by reference TRBV7-8 and TRBJ1-1, is GAGVSQSPRYKVAKRGQDVALRCDPISGHVSLFWYQQALGQGPEFLTYFQNEAQLDKSGLPSDRFFAERPEGSVSTLKIQRTQQEDSAVYLCASHGRNTEAFFGQGTRLTVV.

There are a few counts of this clone. The rearrangement joins TRBV6-1 to TRBJ1-3; no definite D call. V was cut by 4 bases and J by 3 bases, with 7 bases left in between. The CDR3 spans 13 residues. CDR1 and CDR2 (germline): MNHNS, SASEGT. In nucleotides, the CDR3 is TGTGCCAGCAGTGGAGGGCTTGGAAACACCATATATTTT. This codes for CASSGGLGNTIYF.

The V call is TRBV2, the J call TRBJ2-1; 8 nucleotides agree with TRBD2. The CDR3 is 14 residues long. Germline lookup yields CDR1 SNHLY and CDR2 FYNNEI. Trimming took 5 bases from V and 9 from J; bases not matched to a gene: 9. The CDR3 region has the DNA TGTGCCAGCAGTACGGGACTAGGGGCGAGTGAGCAGTTCTTC. This encodes CASSTGLGASEQFF.

The J gene is TRBJ2-5, the V gene TRBV12-5, with D possibly being TRBD1 (6 bases). V was clipped by 2 bases and J by 2 bases, with 12 bases between them. Germline V gene lookup returns CDR1 LGHNT and CDR2 FRNRAP. The CDR3 has 15 residues. CDR3 sequence: CASGLTRGIQETQYF. The CDR3 bases are TGTGCTAGTGGTTTGACCAGGGGAATTCAAGAGACCCAGTACTTC.

Concerning this clone itself: The junction differs from germline at one of its ends, possibly a read error. Other DNA sequences within the sample encode an identical CDR3. The chain employs TRBV14 and TRBJ2-2; D is perhaps TRBD1 or TRBD2 (5 bases each). The CDR3 is 15 residues long. The V gene's germline CDR1 is SGHDN and CDR2 FVKESK. Here the CDR3 DNA reads TGTGCCAGCAGCCAATACTTCGGGGCCACCGGGGAGTTGTTTTTT. It codes for CASSQYFGATGELFF.

The V call is TRBV7-2, the J call TRBJ2-7; D not resolved. The V end lost 2 bases, the J end lost 2 bases, and 13 bases lay between the germline ends. The CDR3 covers 15 residues. The germline CDR1 and CDR2 sequences are SGHTA and FQGNSA. The CDR3 region is CASSLSEASAYEQYF. CDR3 nucleotides: TGTGCCAGCAGCTTAAGCGAGGCCAGTGCCTACGAGCAGTACTTC.